Listed below are T cell receptor beta chains from one sample, sequenced in a study of blood T cells in healthy people across ages. TCRdb passed the 5' RACE reads through MiXCR, listing each CDR3 protein once. This sample has some 930,000 distinct CDR3 sequences; just under 30% occur once, and the top ten carry roughly 10%. The data also belong to a second study, concerning T cells of mothers and their children.

Sequencing was done on a sample of blood. Receptors originate from a woman aged 40 to 50 in good health. The CDR3 runs from the conserved cysteine through the conserved F or W. D genes are given only for firm matches. The size of a clone is reported for some rows only, either as once, few or many, or as a class for expanded clones.

clone_size d_call j_call v_call cdr3_nt cdr3_aa
many . TRBJ2-3 TRBV6-2/TRBV6-3 TGTGCCAGCAGTTACCCCACAGATACGCAGTATTTT CASSYPTDTQYF
. . TRBJ1-5 TRBV5-1 TGCGCCAGCAGCTTGGTACCCCTGGACGGGGGCAATCAGCCCCAGCATTTT CASSLVPLDGGNQPQHF
few . TRBJ2-3 TRBV28 TGTGCCAGCAGTTTATCGGGTAGTTATACGCAGTATTTT CASSLSGSYTQYF
. . TRBJ2-7 TRBV11-2 TGTGCCAGCAGGCCTACCGGACCAACCTACGAGCAGTACTTC CASRPTGPTYEQYF
few TRBD1 TRBJ1-6 TRBV9 TGTGCCAGCAGCGTAGGTCACGGCAGGGGGCAGTCACCCCTCCACTTT CASSVGHGRGQSPLHF
many . TRBJ2-7 TRBV28 TGTGCCAGCAGTTTCCCCTTCGACAGCTACGAGCAGTACTTC CASSFPFDSYEQYF
. . TRBJ2-7 TRBV10-3 TGTGCCATCAGTGAGGGCTACAAGAACTACGAGCAGTACTTC CAISEGYKNYEQYF
. . TRBJ1-2 TRBV6-1 TGTGCCAGCAGTGACAGGAATTCGGTCCGTTATGGCTACACCTTC CASSDRNSVRYGYTF
. TRBD2 TRBJ2-5 TRBV29-1 TGCAGCGCCCACCGGGGGGGACAAGAGACCCAGTACTTC CSAHRGGQETQYF
. . TRBJ1-2 TRBV13 TGTGCCAGCAGCATAGCGGGGGACCCAATTGTCGGCTACACCTTC CASSIAGDPIVGYTF
few TRBD2 TRBJ2-1 TRBV7-7 TGTGCTAGCAGCTCCACTAGCGGGGGGGCCGATGAGCAGTTCTTC CASSSTSGGADEQFF
. . TRBJ2-1 TRBV19 TGTGCCAGTAGTGAGCAGAGGGCGGATGAGCAGTTCTTC CASSEQRADEQFF
few . TRBJ1-1 TRBV4-1 TGTGCCAGCAGCCAGGAGGGCGGCACTGAAGCTTTCTTT CASSQEGGTEAFF
few TRBD1 TRBJ2-1 TRBV5-1 TGCGCCAGCAGCGAACAGGGGGCGTATTACAATGAGCAGTTCTTC CASSEQGAYYNEQFF
once . TRBJ1-1 TRBV6-2/TRBV6-3 TGTGCCAGCAGTTACACCATGTCAGGGTTGGCGAACACTGAAGCTTTCTTT CASSYTMSGLANTEAFF
few . TRBJ2-5 TRBV10-3 TGTGCCATCAGTGAGGGAATTACCCAGTCCAATGAGCAGTACTTC CAISEGITQSNEQYF
. TRBD2 TRBJ2-1 TRBV18 TGTGCCAGCTCCCCAAGACTAGCGGGGGGTACCTACAATGAGCAGTTCTTC CASSPRLAGGTYNEQFF
. TRBD1 TRBJ2-5 TRBV6-1 TGTGCCAGCAGCTCACTAAGGGGGACAGACATCCAAGAGACCCAGTACTTC CASSSLRGTDIQETQYF
many . TRBJ1-2 TRBV12-3/TRBV12-4 TGTGCCAGCAGTCCAAACCTGAATAGCTACACCTTC CASSPNLNSYTF
many TRBD2 TRBJ2-1 TRBV10-3 TGTGCCATCAGCGAGCGGGGGGGCTCCTACAATGAGCAGTTCTTC CAISERGGSYNEQFF
. . TRBJ1-2 TRBV30 TGTGCCTGGAGTGTTCTCTCAGGACGCACGAGGGGCTACACCTTC CAWSVLSGRTRGYTF
. . TRBJ2-1 TRBV29-1 TGCAGCGTTGGCACGACAGGAGAGCAGTTCTTC CSVGTTGEQFF
. . TRBJ1-2 TRBV7-2 TGTGCCAGCAGCCAGGTTTCTGGGGGAGGGACGTATGGCTACACCTTC CASSQVSGGGTYGYTF
many TRBD2 TRBJ2-5 TRBV20-1 TGCAGTGCTTGTCGGGAGGGACCCAACCAAGAGACCCAGTACTTC CSACREGPNQETQYF
many . TRBJ2-3 TRBV11-3 TGTGCCAGCAGCCAACGGGGGTTAAGTACGCAGTATTTT CASSQRGLSTQYF
. . TRBJ1-1 TRBV5-6 TGTGCCAGCAGATCCGGGTTGAACACTGGAGCTTTCTTT CASRSGLNTGAFF
. TRBD1 TRBJ2-1 TRBV20-1 TGCAGTGCTAGACCCCCCGGGACAGGGATGACCAAAAACATTCAGTTCTTC CSARPPGTGMTKNIQFF
many . TRBJ2-1 TRBV20-1 TGCAGTGCTAGAGACCTGGAGAGGTACAATGAGCAGTTCTTC CSARDLERYNEQFF
. . TRBJ2-1 TRBV6-5 TGTGCCAGCAGTTACGAGGCGTGGGGGCGGCAGTTCTTC CASSYEAWGRQFF
. TRBD1 TRBJ2-1 TRBV28 TGTGCCAGCAGTTTACTACAGGGGGCGGGTAATGAGCAGTTCTTC CASSLLQGAGNEQFF
. . TRBJ2-5 TRBV9 TGTGCCAGCAGCGTAAGAGCGGGTACTCAAGAGACCCAGTACTTC CASSVRAGTQETQYF
few . TRBJ1-2 TRBV20-1 TGCAGTGCTAGTCGCAGGGCCCTAAACTATGGCTACACCTTC CSASRRALNYGYTF
few . TRBJ2-7 TRBV20-1 TGCAGTGTAACGGCTAAAGGGGCCCCCTACGAGCAGTACTTC CSVTAKGAPYEQYF
few . TRBJ2-7 TRBV12-3/TRBV12-4 TGTGCCAACAGTTTGGGGCAGAACTCCTACGAGCAGTACTTC CANSLGQNSYEQYF
many TRBD1 TRBJ1-2 TRBV12-3/TRBV12-4 TGTGCCAGCAGTGAGACAGGGCTTGGTGGCTACACCTTC CASSETGLGGYTF
. . TRBJ1-2 TRBV5-1 TGCGCCAGCAGCTTGGTTTCAGGTCAAAACTATGGCTACACCTTC CASSLVSGQNYGYTF
many TRBD1 TRBJ2-7 TRBV29-1 TGCAGCGTTGGGCGGGGACAGGACTACGAGCAGTACTTC CSVGRGQDYEQYF
. . TRBJ1-4 TRBV15 TGTGCCACCAGCAGAGAAGCACCTGCAACTAATGAAAAACTGTTTTTT CATSREAPATNEKLFF
. TRBD2 TRBJ2-5 TRBV11-2 TGTGCCAGCAGCCCTCGTCCGAGGGGTGTGACTAGCGGGGGGGAAGAGACCCAGTACTTC CASSPRPRGVTSGGEETQYF
. TRBD2 TRBJ2-1 TRBV5-1 TGCGCCAGCAGCCTGCTACAGGGACTAGCCTCCGATGAGCAGTGCTTC CASSLLQGLASDEQCF
. TRBD1 TRBJ1-2 TRBV20-1 TGCAGTGCTTGCGAGGTGGACAGGGCGGTCGGCTACACCTTC CSACEVDRAVGYTF
few . TRBJ1-1 TRBV5-1 TGCGCCAGCAGCTTGTCAGGAATGAAATACAACACTGAAGCTTTCTTT CASSLSGMKYNTEAFF
few TRBD1 TRBJ1-5 TRBV6-1 TGTGCCAGCACCCTGGGTGGGCAGGGGGCGGACGGCGGCAATCAGCCCCAGCATTTT CASTLGGQGADGGNQPQHF
. . TRBJ2-4 TRBV29-1 TGCAGCATTCACCGGCAGGGATTGGGCAATGAGCAGTACTTC CSIHRQGLGNEQYF
. . TRBJ2-7 TRBV7-9 TGTGCCAGCAGCTTAGCCCGGACAGTCGAGCAGTACTTC CASSLARTVEQYF
. . TRBJ2-3 TRBV25-1 TGTGCCAGCAGTGAAAGGAGGGATACGCAGTATTTT CASSERRDTQYF
. . TRBJ2-7 TRBV7-2 TGTGCCAGCAGCTTACGCCGGGATAGTGGTGTGCAGTACTTC CASSLRRDSGVQYF
many . TRBJ2-7 TRBV12-3/TRBV12-4 TGTGCCAGCAGCGCGAGGAGGGGATTCGACGAGCAGTACTTC CASSARRGFDEQYF
few . TRBJ1-6 TRBV7-2 TGTGCCAGCAGCTTAGGGACAGCGAATAATTCACCCCTCCACTTT CASSLGTANNSPLHF
few . TRBJ2-7 TRBV7-9 TGTGCCAGCAGCTTAGTTGGACGGAACTACGAGCAGTACTTC CASSLVGRNYEQYF
. . TRBJ2-7 TRBV12-3/TRBV12-4 TGTGCCAGCAGTTATGGCGGGACAAGCTCCTACGAGCAGTACTTC CASSYGGTSSYEQYF
few TRBD1 TRBJ1-2 TRBV2 TGTGCCAGCAGGCTAACCGGGACAGAGACTTATGGCTACACCTTC CASRLTGTETYGYTF
many . TRBJ1-1 TRBV24-1 TGTGCCACCAGAGAAACAGGGTTGAACACTGAAGCTTTCTTT CATRETGLNTEAFF
. . TRBJ2-3 TRBV7-9 TGTGCCAGCAGCTCCCGGGTCCCAGATACGCAGTATTTT CASSSRVPDTQYF
many TRBD2 TRBJ2-1 TRBV6-4 TGTGCCAGCAGTGGGCCCACTAGCGGGGGCCCTCGCAGTGAGCAGTTCTTC CASSGPTSGGPRSEQFF
. TRBD1 TRBJ1-2 TRBV20-1 TGCAGTGCTAGAGCTTCGGACAGGGGGCCCTATGGCTACACCTTC CSARASDRGPYGYTF
many . TRBJ2-7 TRBV4-3 TGCGCCAGCAGCCAAGGTGGCCAGGGAGACGAGCAGTACTTC CASSQGGQGDEQYF
. TRBD1 TRBJ2-1 TRBV11-2 TGTGCCAGCAGACCTCCGGGACAGGGGGCCTACAATGAGCAGTTCTTC CASRPPGQGAYNEQFF
. TRBD1 TRBJ1-5 TRBV30 TGTGCCTGGAGCTGGGGACAGGCGGTAAATCAGCCCCAGCATTTT CAWSWGQAVNQPQHF